Detailed here is one TCR beta chain. Its antigen is not yet known. No qualities accompany the bases; no much larger clone lies one base away. The entry originates in a study of shared T cell receptors in the human thymus (dated by TCRdb to 2020 to 2022). For context, the study as a whole: The study examined how self-reactive, shared T-cell receptor alpha chains are generated in the human thymus.

CDR1 and CDR2 are drawn from the germline V gene: MDHEN, SYDVKM. Trimming leaves V shorter by 1 base and J shorter by 4 bases, with the junction holding 8 bases beyond the gene matches. The CDR3 covers 17 residues, taking in both the cysteine and the phenylalanine. The kept DNA is CDR3 alone, 51 bases in frame from the first base. The library was prepared using the immunoSEQ multiplex PCR assay. TCRdb's version of the immuneACCESS table is confined to in-frame rearrangements and falls short of the full clone set. An unresolved V gene accounts for under half of the shortfall where checked; the remainder is of unknown origin. In this sample the table shows some 760,000 clones, around 85% of which occur a single time. Of the sample, around 0.0094% is held by the ten largest clones. These data were also filed under a second study, of human thymus T cells. As the second paper documents: The donors were immunologically healthy infants in Finland who had open corrective cardiac surgery for congenital heart defects. The thymus tissue came from surgical resects taken out during corrective cardiac surgery. Biased V and J gene segment usage appeared to be present in both thymic and peripheral blood repertoires. Highly overlapping thymic TCR repertoires among unrelated individuals were reported in the related research. The study described the TCR alpha and beta repertoires in fewer than 10 infant thymus samples and a few matching peripheral blood samples. Donor ages ranging from 7 to 244 days were recorded, and about six male and a couple of female infants were included in the cohort. Thymocytes were mechanically released from the tissue and were stored as pellets of about 9-33 million cells at -70 degrees C. A QIAsymphony instrument was used to extract genomic DNA from the frozen cell pellets. Using the immunoSEQ multiplex PCR assay, the TCRB and TCRAD loci were amplified from a standardized quantity of quality-controlled genomic DNA. The V(D)J region was spanned by amplicons of a length sufficient to cover the CDR3 and to identify V and J genes. Amplicon sequencing was performed on an Illumina platform through the commercial immunoSEQ service. Primer bias and sequencing errors were corrected using previously described methods, and TCRAD and TCRB definitions followed the IMGT database. immunoSEQ Analyzer 3.0 and VDJTools were used for repertoire analysis, which covered basic statistics, V/J segment usage, diversity estimates, rarefaction and pairwise overlap. Diversity was estimated using the Chao1, ChaoE, Efron-Thisted, Shannon and inverse Simpson indices, and was also estimated on datasets down-sampled to the size of the smallest sample. For repertoire overlap, CDR3 nucleotide sequence, V gene and J gene had to match strictly, and clustering was done by Jaccard-based multidimensional scaling. On average, thymus samples gave 650,000 to 850,000 unique TCRB clonotypes, whereas blood samples gave about 84,000.

The sequenced material came from thymocytes. The V gene is TRBV28 and the J gene is TRBJ2-1, and 9 junctional nucleotides match TRBD2. This clonotype originated in a girl in the first two years of life with a congenital heart defect. Donor details come from another sample of the same person, matched by shared clones. The sequenced DNA is TGTGCCAGCAGTTTATCGGCGAATGCGGGGGGGTACAATGAGCAGTTCTTC. This codes for CASSLSANAGGYNEQFF.